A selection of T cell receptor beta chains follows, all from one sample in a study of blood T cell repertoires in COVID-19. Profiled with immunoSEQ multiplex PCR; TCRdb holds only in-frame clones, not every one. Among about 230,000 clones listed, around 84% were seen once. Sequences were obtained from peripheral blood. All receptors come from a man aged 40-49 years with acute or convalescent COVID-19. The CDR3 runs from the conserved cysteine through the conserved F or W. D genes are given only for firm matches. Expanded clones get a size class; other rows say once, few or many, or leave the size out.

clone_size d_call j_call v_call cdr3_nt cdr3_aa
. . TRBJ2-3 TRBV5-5 TGTGCCAGCAGCTTCTTCACGGGGACAGATACGCAGTATTTT CASSFFTGTDTQYF
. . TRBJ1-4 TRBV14 TGTGCCAGCAGCCAAGTCCCTGGAGGGAAACTGTTTTTT CASSQVPGGKLFF
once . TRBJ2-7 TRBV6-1 TGTGCCAGCAGTGAAATCGCCTACGAGCAGTACTTC CASSEIAYEQYF
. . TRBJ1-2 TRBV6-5 TGTGCCAGCAGTTACGATGCAGGGCGCTATGGCTACACCTTC CASSYDAGRYGYTF
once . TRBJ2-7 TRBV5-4 TGTGCCAGCAGCCCCGACAGCTTCTCCTACGAGCAGTACTTC CASSPDSFSYEQYF
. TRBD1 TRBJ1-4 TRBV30 TGTGCCTGGAGTACCCAAACGACAGGGGGTAATGAAAAACTGTTTTTT CAWSTQTTGGNEKLFF
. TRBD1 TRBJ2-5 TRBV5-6 TGTGCCAGCAGCTTGACCGGGACAGGGCTGGAGGCCCAGTACTTC CASSLTGTGLEAQYF
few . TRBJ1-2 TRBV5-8 TGTGCCAGCAGGTCAGGGATGTGGGATGGCTACACCTTC CASRSGMWDGYTF
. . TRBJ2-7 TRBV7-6 TGTGCCAGCAGCCAACAACCCAGGGAGGACGACGAGCAGTACTTC CASSQQPREDDEQYF
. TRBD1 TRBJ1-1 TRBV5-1 TGCGCCAGCAGCTCCCCTGAGGGGGCGCGTAGAGCTTTCTTT CASSSPEGARRAFF
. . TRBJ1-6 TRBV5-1 TGCGCCAGCAGGGTCTTTGGAGATTCACCCCTCCACTTT CASRVFGDSPLHF
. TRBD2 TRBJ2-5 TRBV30 TGTGCCTGGAGTGTATCTAGCGGGGGGGCAGAGACCCAGTACTTC CAWSVSSGGAETQYF